The 24 T cell receptor beta chains presented below share a single source sample, sequenced in a study of beta chain features in type 1 diabetes (dated by TCRdb to 2016 to 2019). Broader findings and caveats from the paper: Type 1 diabetes patients showed a moderate but significant shortening of TCRB CDR3 length in all four CD4+ subsets.

Library generation was performed with the immunoSEQ multiplex PCR assay. The entire amount of isolated RNA was reverse transcribed using the High Capacity cDNA Reverse Transcription Kit, so the sequenced TCRB transcripts were expressed ones. The immuneACCESS repertoire file appears here via TCRdb, limited to in-frame rearrangements. These files lack a portion of the clones; in checked studies, under half of the deficit traces to unresolved V genes, and the cause of the others is not known. For this sample there are about 370,000 clones; roughly a tenth appear just once. About 0.64% of the sample is in the top ten clones. No antigen has been identified for these receptors. The sequenced material came from central memory CD4+ T cells from blood. These receptor sequences come from a man younger than 45 with type 1 diabetes.

As regards this clone: At the DNA level, this CDR3 is encoded by other sequences in the same sample as well. The chain joins TRBV7-9 to TRBJ2-1; no firm D call. The germline V and J ends were trimmed by 2 bases and 7 bases, with 3 bases remaining between them. Germline lookup yields CDR1 SEHNR and CDR2 FQNEAQ (reference sequence). CDR3 length: 11 residues. CDR3 nucleotides: TGTGCCAGCAGCTTAATAAATGAGCAGTTCTTC. Its protein is CASSLINEQFF.

This clone was picked up a small number of times. The rearrangement uses TRBV7-8 and TRBJ2-7; possibly TRBD2 for D (5 bases). CDR1 and CDR2 from the germline V gene are SGHVS and FQNEAQ. The length of the CDR3 is 14 residues. Trimming took off 5 bases at V and 1 base at J, with 12 bases between the two ends. The CDR3 loop is CASSDRELSYEQYF. The CDR3, as DNA: TGTGCCAGCAGCGACCGGGAACTTTCCTACGAGCAGTACTTC.

This clone has only a few counts. The rearrangement uses TRBV7-9 and TRBJ2-1; D ambiguous. V lost 1 base and J lost 6, with 7 bases in between. This CDR3 has 13 residues. Germline CDR1 reads SEHNR; CDR2 reads FQNEAQ (reference sequence). CDR3 coding DNA: TGTGCCAGCAGCTTAGAAAGTAGCAATGAGCAGTTCTTC. This gives the protein CASSLESSNEQFF. The entire variable domain, with the rest obtained from reference TRBV7-9 and TRBJ2-1, is as follows: DTGVSQNPRHKITKRGQNVTFRCDPISEHNRLYWYRQTLGQGPEFLTYFQNEAQLEKSRLLSDRFSAERPKGSFSTLEIQRTEQGDSAMYLCASSLESSNEQFFGPGTRLTVL.

The V call is TRBV7-9, the J call TRBJ2-1, with 16 bases that match TRBD2. The CDR3 runs to 18 residues. J lost 5 bases, V lost 3 bases, and 7 bases had no gene match. CDR1 is SEHNR, CDR2 FQNEAQ, per germline (reference sequence). The CDR3: CASSLGTSGRVVDNEQFF. For the CDR3, the DNA is TGTGCCAGCAGCTTGGGGACTAGCGGGAGGGTAGTCGACAATGAGCAGTTCTTC.

Ten or more counts support this clone. Here the CDR3 DNA reads TGTGCCAGCAGCTTAGATAGGACAGGGAGCACAAACATTCAGTACTTC. Amino acids: CASSLDRTGSTNIQYF. V usage is TRBV7-2 and J usage is TRBJ2-4; 8 nucleotides align to TRBD1. The CDR3 consists of 16 residues. The V gene's germline CDR1 is SGHTA and CDR2 FQGNSA. The V segment lost 1 base and the J segment 6 bases; nucleotides outside the gene matches: 8.

This clone has only a few counts. This rearrangement joins TRBV6-1 to TRBJ1-5; no definite D call. V was cut by 6 bases and J by 4 bases, with 16 bases left in between. This CDR3 region has 15 residues. From germline, CDR1 is MNHNS and CDR2 SASEGT. CDR3 in amino acids: CASSRAWAVNQPQHF. DNA of the CDR3: TGTGCCAGCAGCCGAGCCTGGGCCGTTAATCAGCCCCAGCATTTT.

The rearrangement uses TRBV4-2 and TRBJ2-7; 13 bases are a match to TRBD2. This CDR3 has 16 amino acids. With V trimmed by 7 bases and J by 2 bases, 8 bases remained unmatched. CDR1 is LGHNA, CDR2 YNFKEQ, per germline. CDR3 loop: CASIPLGTSGTYEQYF. For the CDR3, the DNA is TGTGCCAGCATCCCCCTTGGGACTAGCGGGACCTACGAGCAGTACTTC.

The V call is TRBV9, the J call TRBJ1-1; weak D call: TRBD1 (6 bases). V lost 0 bases and J lost 1, with 7 bases in between. Germline V gene data show CDR1 as SGDLS and CDR2 as YYNGEE. The CDR3 covers 14 residues. CDR3 region: CASSVAGQNTEAFF. DNA for the CDR3: TGTGCCAGCAGCGTAGCGGGACAGAACACTGAAGCTTTCTTT.

This clone was seen repeatedly, ten times or more. The V call is TRBV13, the J call TRBJ2-3; TRBD1 matches 8 bases. CDR3 size: 14 residues. Germline V lookup: CDR1 PRHDT, CDR2 FYEKMQ (reference sequence). Trimming at V came to 0 bases and at J to 6 bases, leaving 2 bases not matched to a gene. The CDR3 loop reads CASSLGDRDDTQYF. CDR3 nucleotides: TGTGCCAGCAGCTTAGGGGACAGGGATGATACGCAGTATTTT.

This clone was detected only a few times. The genes are TRBV2 and TRBJ1-5; D is uncertain. V lost 4 bases and J 0 bases, leaving 7 bases between the germline ends. Germline V gene data show CDR1 as SNHLY and CDR2 as FYNNEI. This CDR3 contains 14 residues. The CDR3 coding sequence is TGTGCCAGCAGTGCTGACGGTAGCAATCAGCCCCAGCATTTT. It yields the protein CASSADGSNQPQHF.

This clone was observed a handful of times. The chain combines TRBV2 with TRBJ2-5; 10 bases align to TRBD2. Trimming removed 8 bases from V and 13 bases from J; junction bases left unmatched: 13. Germline lookup yields CDR1 SNHLY and CDR2 FYNNEI. CDR3 length equals 13 residues. The CDR3 reads CASGNLLAGAGYF. The CDR3 nucleotides read TGTGCCAGCGGTAACTTGCTAGCGGGAGCTGGGTACTTC.

This clone was seen a handful of times. The genes are TRBV10-3 and TRBJ1-1; 8 nucleotides agree with TRBD1. This CDR3 has 12 residues. From germline, CDR1 is ENHRY and CDR2 SYGVKD. J was trimmed by 8 bases and V by 6 bases; bases with no gene match: 5. The CDR3 is CAISGQGLEAFF. The CDR3 region has the DNA TGTGCCATCAGCGGACAGGGATTAGAAGCTTTCTTT.

This clone was counted at least ten times. This rearrangement joins TRBV19 to TRBJ2-4, with D uncertain. The CDR3 loop spans 18 amino acids. V lost 3 bases to trimming and J lost 1 base, with 19 bases between them. Germline V gene sequence: CDR1 LNHDA, CDR2 SQIVND (reference sequence). The chain's CDR3 is CASSMVGSTREAKNIQYF. The CDR3 DNA reads as TGTGCCAGTAGTATGGTGGGCTCCACGAGAGAGGCCAAAAACATTCAGTACTTC. Full variable domain (outside the CDR3, taken from reference TRBV19 and TRBJ2-4): DGGITQSPKYLFRKEGQNVTLSCEQNLNHDAMYWYRQDPGQGLRLIYYSQIVNDFQKGDIAEGYSVSREKKESFPLTVTSAQKNPTAFYLCASSMVGSTREAKNIQYFGAGTRLSVL.

The chain joins TRBV9 to TRBJ2-2, with 8 bases matching TRBD1. This CDR3 has 12 residues. Unmatched junction bases numbered 10, after V lost 5 bases and J lost 16 bases. Looked up from germline, CDR1 is SGDLS and CDR2 is YYNGEE. Here the CDR3 DNA reads TGTGCCAGCAGGGGGGAGTGGGACAGGTGGTTTTTT. Its protein product is CASRGEWDRWFF.

In its sample, this clone was seen a few times. This chain uses TRBV18 with TRBJ1-1, with 9 bases lining up with TRBD1. The germline CDR1 and CDR2 sequences are KGHSH and LQKENI. V shed 3 bases and J 3 bases; nucleotides not matched to a gene: 2. The CDR3 spans 14 residues. The CDR3 sequence: CASSPTGGHTEAFF. The DNA for the CDR3 is TGTGCCAGCTCACCTACAGGGGGCCACACTGAAGCTTTCTTT.

This chain connects TRBV5-1 to TRBJ2-7; 9 nucleotides align to TRBD1. After removal of 6 bases from V and 3 bases from J, the junction contained 7 bases not matched to a gene. This CDR3 is built from 14 residues. The germline V gene encodes CDR1 SGHRS and CDR2 YFSETQ. The DNA for the CDR3 is TGCGCCAGCACCTCCGGGACAGGGAACTACGAGCAGTACTTC. Its translation is CASTSGTGNYEQYF.

The chain employs TRBV12-5 and TRBJ2-5; D is ambiguous. CDR3 length equals 11 residues. V lost 8 bases and J 3 bases, leaving 7 bases between the germline ends. CDR1 LGHNT and CDR2 FRNRAP come from the germline V gene. The CDR3 spells CASSAKETQYF. The DNA for the CDR3 is TGTGCTAGTAGCGCTAAAGAGACCCAGTACTTC.

In its sample, this clone was seen a few times. This sequence joins TRBV4-2 and TRBJ1-5, with 10 bases fitting TRBD1. Germline CDR1 reads LGHNA; CDR2 reads YNFKEQ. This CDR3 comprises 14 residues. The V gene end was trimmed by 0 bases and the J gene end by 15 bases; junction bases not matched to a gene: 8. CDR3 nucleotide sequence: TGTGCCAGCAGCCAAGAGGGGAGGGGGACAGGGGTGCATTTT. Translating gives CASSQEGRGTGVHF.

The gene calls are TRBV28 and TRBJ1-5, with D hard to call. V dropped 5 bases and J dropped 9 bases, with 17 bases sitting between them. This CDR3 spans 14 amino acids. Germline CDR1 is MDHEN and CDR2 is SYDVKM. The CDR3 region has the DNA TGTGCCAGCAGTCAAGACCTACAGTATCGGCCCCAGCATTTT. It codes for CASSQDLQYRPQHF.

J is TRBJ2-5 and V is TRBV4-2, with TRBD2 identical over 12 bases. Germline V gene lookup returns CDR1 LGHNA and CDR2 YNFKEQ. The J segment lost 2 bases and the V segment lost 0 bases, leaving 10 bases of the junction unmatched. CDR3 length: 19 amino acids. CDR3 in amino acids: CASSQDWLAGGPRQETQYF. The CDR3 nucleotides read TGTGCCAGCAGCCAAGATTGGCTAGCGGGAGGGCCTAGGCAAGAGACCCAGTACTTC.

A few counts support this clone. The chain has TRBV30 and TRBJ2-5, with D hard to call. The CDR3 contains 11 residues. Deletions cut 2 bases from V and 0 bases from J, with 1 base between. Looked up from germline, CDR1 is GTSNPN and CDR2 is SVGIG (reference sequence). CDR3 nucleotides: TGTGCCTGGAGTTACCAAGAGACCCAGTACTTC. It yields the protein CAWSYQETQYF.

A remark on this clone: One end of the junction fails to match germline, which may point to a read error. The rearrangement uses TRBV6-1 and TRBJ2-4, with 7 bases identical to TRBD2. This CDR3 has 11 residues. Germline assignment: CDR1 MNHNS and CDR2 SASEGT. The DNA of the CDR3 is TGTGCCAGCAGTTCGGGGAGGGCAGCGAACTTC. It translates to CASSSGRAANF.

With respect to this clone: Its ends do not fully match the called genes, so a read error is possible. The V gene is TRBV5-5, the J gene TRBJ1-4; D is unresolved. CDR3 size: 8 residues. CDR1 SGHKS and CDR2 YYEKEE come from the germline V gene (reference sequence). CDR3 sequence (DNA): TGTGCCAGCAGCTTTTGTCTTTTT. The encoded protein is CASSFCLF.

The rearrangement links TRBV28 to TRBJ2-3; D not resolved. Trimming pared 6 bases from V and 1 base from J, leaving 11 bases between. The CDR3 runs 14 residues. CDR1 is MDHEN and CDR2 is SYDVKM in the germline V gene. CDR3 loop: CASSGLGGTDTQYF. CDR3 bases: TGTGCCAGCAGCGGCTTAGGTGGCACAGATACGCAGTATTTT.